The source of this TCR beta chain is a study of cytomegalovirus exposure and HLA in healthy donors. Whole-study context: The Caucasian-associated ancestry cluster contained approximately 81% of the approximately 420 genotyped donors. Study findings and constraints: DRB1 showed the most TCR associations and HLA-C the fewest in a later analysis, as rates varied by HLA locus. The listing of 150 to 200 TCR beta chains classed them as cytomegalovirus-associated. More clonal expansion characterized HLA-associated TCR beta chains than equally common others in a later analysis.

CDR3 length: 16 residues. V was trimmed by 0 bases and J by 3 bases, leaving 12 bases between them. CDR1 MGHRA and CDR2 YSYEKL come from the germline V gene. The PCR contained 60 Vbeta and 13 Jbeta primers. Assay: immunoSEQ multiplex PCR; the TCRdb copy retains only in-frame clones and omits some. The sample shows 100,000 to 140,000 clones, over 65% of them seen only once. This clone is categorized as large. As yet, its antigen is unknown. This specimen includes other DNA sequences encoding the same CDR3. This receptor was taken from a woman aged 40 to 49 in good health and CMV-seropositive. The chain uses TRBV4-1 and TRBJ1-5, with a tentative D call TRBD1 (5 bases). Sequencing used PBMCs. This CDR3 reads CASSQDPRQINQPQHF. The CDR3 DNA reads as TGCGCCAGCAGCCAAGATCCCCGACAGATCAATCAGCCCCAGCATTTT.